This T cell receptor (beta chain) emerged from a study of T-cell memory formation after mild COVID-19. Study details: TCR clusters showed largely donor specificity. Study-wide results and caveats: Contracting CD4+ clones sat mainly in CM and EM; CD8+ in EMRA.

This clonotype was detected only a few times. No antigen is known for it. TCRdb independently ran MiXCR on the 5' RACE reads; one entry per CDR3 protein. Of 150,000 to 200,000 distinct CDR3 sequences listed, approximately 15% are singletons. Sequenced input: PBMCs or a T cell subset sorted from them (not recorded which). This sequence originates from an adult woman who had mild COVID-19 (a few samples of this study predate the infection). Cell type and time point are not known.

In DNA form, the CDR3 reads TGTGCCAGCAGCTCCCGGGGGGGTAACTATGGCTACACCTTC. Amino acids: CASSSRGGNYGYTF. The chain carries TRBV12-3 or TRBV12-4 and TRBJ1-2; TRBD1 might be the D (5 bases). Trimming removed 6 bases from V and 1 base from J, with 12 bases in between. This CDR3 is 14 amino acids long.